The source of this T cell receptor beta chain is a study of OX40 agonist ivuxolimab in advanced cancers. About the investigation overall: Ivuxolimab was a fully human IgG2 agonistic monoclonal antibody targeting the costimulatory receptor OX40 (CD134). The dose-escalation cohort was 82.7% male with a mean age of approximately 60 years, ranging from about 20 to 85. Intravenous ivuxolimab was administered to patients every 2 weeks at six dose levels: 0.01, 0.1, 0.3, 1.5, 3 and 10 mg/kg. The paper covers the monotherapy dose-escalation part of the phase I ivuxolimab trial, which included N = 52 patients. The purpose of peripheral TCRbeta sequencing was to test whether ivuxolimab changed TCR sequence diversity and led to clonal T-cell expansion. Partial responses were achieved by three dose-escalation patients, of whom one had hepatocellular carcinoma and two had cutaneous melanoma. Of the roughly 50 dose-escalation patients, hepatocellular carcinoma was present in approximately 20, melanoma in approximately 15, renal cell carcinoma in 9 and head and neck cancer in 9. Patients were allowed to have had prior anti-PD-1, anti-PD-L1 or anti-CTLA-4 therapy, and 40% of the dose-escalation patients had previously received checkpoint inhibitors. Broad study findings and their caveats: After ivuxolimab, expanded clones were on average more numerous among CD8+ T cells than among CD4+ T cells. Partial responders in the 0.1-3.0 mg/kg groups had among the lowest normalized peripheral clonal expansion, especially among CD8+ T cells. The antigen specificity of the clonally expanded peripheral T cells was not determined. Low levels of normalized T-cell clonal expansion were also seen in some patients who did not respond. At doses from 0.1 to 3.0 mg/kg, clonal expansion was seen in both CD4+ and CD8+ blood T cells between baseline and week 6.

Cut back by 0 bases and 0 bases, the V and J ends lie 11 bases apart. From the germline V gene (reference sequence), CDR1 is LNHNV and CDR2 is YYDKDF. From its cysteine to its phenylalanine, the CDR3 spans 16 amino acids. Only the CDR3 region is kept as DNA, spanning 48 bases read in frame from base 1. Patients with a history of autoimmune disease or receiving systemic immunosuppression were excluded from the trial. Peripheral blood for TCR sequencing was collected from all dose cohorts at baseline, on cycle 4 day 1, and on cycle 7 day 1. Samples were obtained from an open-label, multicenter, first-in-human phase I dose-escalation trial of ivuxolimab. Adults with locally advanced or metastatic melanoma, renal cell carcinoma, hepatocellular carcinoma or head and neck squamous cell carcinoma were enrolled in the trial. CD4+ and CD8+ T cells were sorted separately from peripheral blood before TCR sequencing.

Of note for this clone: Its antigen is still unknown. Qualities for individual bases were not recorded, and no much larger clone is one base off.

For sequencing of the TCRbeta CDR3 region, genomic DNA was extracted from the sorted cells. The immunoSEQ Assay was used for sequencing of TCRbeta CDR3 regions. This immuneACCESS table, as held by TCRdb, lists in-frame sequences with V and J called but not all clones. Of the missing ones, under half trace to an unresolved V gene in checked studies; the others have no known cause. In this sample the table shows about 61,000 clones, about 88% of which occur a single time. The ten top clones hold about 1.2% of the sample. The source was CD4+ or CD8+ T cells sorted from blood, collected in a trial of the OX40 agonist ivuxolimab. The rearrangement joined TRBV15 to TRBJ1-2; the D segment cannot be called with confidence. This receptor was identified in an adult with an advanced solid tumor such as melanoma, head and neck, liver or kidney cancer. The DNA sequence is TGTGCCACCAGCAGAGATCCTCTCCGAGCTAACTATGGCTACACCTTC. This gives the protein CATSRDPLRANYGYTF.